This T cell receptor beta chain was identified during a study of T cell responses to AZD1222 COVID-19 vaccine. Here immunoSEQ multiplex PCR was the method, and the copy in TCRdb shows in-frame clones only, minus some. This sample has approximately 120,000 clones; roughly nine tenths occur once, and the top ten carry approximately 5.2%. The V segment lost 2 bases and the J segment 0 bases; nucleotides outside the gene matches: 12. The V gene's germline CDR1 is LNHDA and CDR2 SQIVND (reference sequence). The CDR3 has 18 residues. A remark on this clone: Its specificity is unknown.

Whole-study findings and limits: The reported proportion of spike-specific TCRs targeting unmutated variant regions was nearly half. Donors skewed white British and female; clonal diversity was possibly underestimated. A rise in Spike-specific TCR breadth and depth followed two AZD1222 doses.

The chain has TRBV19 and TRBJ1-1; 7 positions match TRBD1. The receptor was isolated from an adult in good health. Sequencing used peripheral blood, obtained on day 0 of AZD1222 vaccination. CDR3 sequence: CASSIPRQGIILNTEAFF. DNA for the CDR3: TGTGCCAGTAGTATACCTCGACAGGGCATCATCCTGAACACTGAAGCTTTCTTT.